The 28 T cell receptor beta chains below come from one sample, sequenced in a study of blood T cell repertoires in COVID-19. Repertoires were generated with immunoSEQ multiplex PCR, while TCRdb's copy carries only in-frame clones and drops some. The sample yields about 440,000 clones, more than 70% seen once. The sample taken for sequencing was peripheral blood. The receptors derive from a woman in her forties or fifties with COVID-19, enrolled during active disease.

The chain links TRBV4-1 to TRBJ2-2; a possible D gene is TRBD1 (5 bases). The CDR3 contains 14 residues. CDR1 MGHRA and CDR2 YSYEKL come from the germline V gene. V gave up 0 bases and J gave up 5 bases, with 7 bases separating them. CDR3 sequence: CASSQDRDTGELFF. The DNA for the CDR3 is TGCGCCAGCAGCCAAGACAGGGATACCGGGGAGCTGTTTTTT.

The V gene is TRBV19, the J gene TRBJ1-2, with 7 bases aligning to TRBD1. V was pared by 4 bases and J by 2 bases, with 7 bases of the junction left unmatched. Germline CDR1 and CDR2: LNHDA and SQIVND (reference sequence). The length of the CDR3 is 15 residues. The CDR3 sequence is CASSTPGDRNYGYTF. CDR3 coding DNA: TGTGCCAGTAGTACCCCTGGGGACAGAAACTATGGCTACACCTTC.

This clone was detected once. This chain connects TRBV4-1 to TRBJ2-1; possibly TRBD2 for D (6 bases). Trimming stripped 3 bases from V and 7 bases from J, with 13 bases between. Germline V gene lookup returns CDR1 MGHRA and CDR2 YSYEKL. This CDR3 has 14 amino acids. The CDR3 loop is CASSQSGVGNEQFF. For the CDR3, the DNA is TGCGCCAGCAGCCAGTCGGGGGTTGGGAATGAGCAGTTCTTC.

This chain links TRBV13 with TRBJ1-1; TRBD1 might be the D (5 bases). The germline V gene has CDR1 PRHDT and CDR2 FYEKMQ (reference sequence). This CDR3 has 14 amino acids. Trimming removed 4 bases from V and 3 bases from J, with 12 bases in between. The CDR3 nucleotides are TGTGCCAGCAGCTCCCCGGGGGTAGACACTGAAGCTTTCTTT. Translated, it gives CASSSPGVDTEAFF.

This sequence joins TRBV6-6 and TRBJ2-7, with TRBD1 identical over 7 bases. Per germline, CDR1 MNHNY and CDR2 SVGAGI (reference sequence). Germline trimming cut 2 bases from V and 4 bases from J; bases unmatched to any gene: 2. The CDR3 is 13 residues long. DNA of the CDR3: TGTGCCAGCAGTTACCAGGACAGGTACGAGCAGTACTTC. As protein: CASSYQDRYEQYF.

CDR3 residues: CASRALPGLAGDGTDTQYF. For the CDR3, the DNA is TGTGCCAGCAGGGCTCTACCGGGACTAGCGGGGGACGGCACAGATACGCAGTATTTT. The V and J genes are TRBV2 and TRBJ2-3, with 14 nucleotides matching TRBD2. This CDR3 has 19 amino acids. The V gene's germline CDR1 is SNHLY and CDR2 FYNNEI. The ends lost 6 bases at V and 1 base at J; junction bases unmatched: 12.

The chain links TRBV27 to TRBJ2-3; TRBD2 aligns across 8 bases. CDR3 length equals 15 residues. V was pared by 3 bases and J by 3 bases, with 5 bases of the junction left unmatched. Germline CDR1 and CDR2: MNHEY and SMNVEV (reference sequence). The CDR3 coding sequence is TGTGCCAGCAGTTTCCCCAGCGGGGGAACAGATACGCAGTATTTT. It codes for CASSFPSGGTDTQYF.

This clone was observed once. The gene calls are TRBV27 and TRBJ2-1, with 8 nucleotides matching TRBD1. The CDR3 length is 15 residues. The trim removed 2 bases at V and 8 bases at J, leaving 8 bases unmatched. From germline, CDR1 is MNHEY and CDR2 SMNVEV (reference sequence). The CDR3 DNA is TGTGCCAGCAGTTTACGGACAGGGTGGATCCATGAGCAGTTCTTC. Its translation: CASSLRTGWIHEQFF.

The chain has TRBV7-3 and TRBJ2-3, with a tentative D call TRBD1 (5 bases). Germline CDR1 is SGHTA and CDR2 is FQGTGA. CDR3 length equals 15 residues. V lost 6 bases to trimming and J lost 1 base, with 14 bases between them. The CDR3 DNA sequence: TGTGCCAGCAGTTCAGGCGTAGGGGGCACAGATACGCAGTATTTT. This sequence encodes CASSSGVGGTDTQYF.

V and J are TRBV2 and TRBJ1-4; D gene ambiguous. This CDR3 has 12 amino acids. CDR1 and CDR2 from the germline V gene are SNHLY and FYNNEI. Deletions cut 2 bases from V and 8 bases from J, with 6 bases between. The CDR3 region has the DNA TGTGCCAGCAGTGAACAGACAGAAAAACTGTTTTTT. Translated, it gives CASSEQTEKLFF.

V gene TRBV5-4 combines with J gene TRBJ1-1; a possible D gene is TRBD1 (5 bases). The CDR3 has 15 amino acids. The V gene lost 3 bases and the J gene lost 4 bases, with 16 bases spanning the gap. Looked up from germline, CDR1 is SGHNT and CDR2 is YYREEE (reference sequence). Here the CDR3 DNA reads TGTGCCAGCAGCTCGACGGGGGTGAGGGGCACTGAAGCTTTCTTT. Amino acid sequence: CASSSTGVRGTEAFF.

The chain carries TRBV5-1 and TRBJ1-6, with TRBD1 matching 8 bases. This CDR3 spans 15 amino acids. Germline V gene lookup returns CDR1 SGHRS and CDR2 YFSETQ. The V gene end was trimmed by 5 bases and the J gene end by 3 bases; junction bases not matched to a gene: 4. CDR3 amino acids: CASRTGEGYNSPLHF. The DNA of the CDR3 is TGCGCCAGCAGGACAGGGGAGGGCTATAATTCACCCCTCCACTTT.

As to this clone: An end of the junction differs from the germline gene, which may be a read error. The chain combines TRBV15 with TRBJ2-2; 12 bases match TRBD2. Germline CDR1 and CDR2: LNHNV and YYDKDF (reference sequence). The CDR3 length is 18 residues. CDR3 region: CATSRDLAGGSNIGELFF. The CDR3 DNA is TGTGCCACCAGCAGAGATCTAGCGGGGGGGTCGAACATCGGGGAGCTGTTTTTT. The whole variable domain, filled in from reference TRBV15 and TRBJ2-2, reads DAMVIQNPRYQVTQFGKPVTLSCSQTLNHNVMYWYQQKSSQAPKLLFHYYDKDFNNEADTPDNFQSRRPNTSFCFLDIRSPGLGDTAMYLCATSRDLAGGSNIGELFFGEGSRLTVL.

This CDR3 reads CASSAERRQGLNYGYTF. CDR3 nucleotides: TGTGCCAGCAGCGCGGAACGTCGACAGGGCCTCAACTATGGCTACACCTTC. This chain connects TRBV5-4 to TRBJ1-2; 7 nucleotides align to TRBD1. Germline V lookup: CDR1 SGHNT, CDR2 YYREEE (reference sequence). There are 17 residues in the CDR3. The V segment lost 4 bases and the J segment 2 bases; nucleotides outside the gene matches: 14.

The chain links TRBV7-9 to TRBJ1-2; possible D gene TRBD1, 6 bases. In germline, CDR1 is SEHNR, CDR2 FQNEAQ (reference sequence). The CDR3 spans 16 residues. With 3 bases removed from V and 2 bases from J, the gap between germline ends came to 16 bases. The CDR3 loop reads CASSFVGAGVNYGYTF. For the CDR3, the DNA is TGTGCCAGCAGCTTCGTGGGGGCAGGGGTGAACTATGGCTACACCTTC.

V gene TRBV29-1 combines with J gene TRBJ1-1; D gene uncertain. CDR3 length: 14 amino acids. Trimming took 3 bases from V and 3 from J, leaving 14 bases between them. Germline-derived CDR1 and CDR2 are SQVTM and ANQGSEA. CDR3 DNA: TGCAGCGTTGATTTCAGGTTGGCAGACACTGAAGCTTTCTTT. Protein product: CSVDFRLADTEAFF. Variable domain in full (rest from reference TRBV29-1 and TRBJ1-1): SAVISQKPSRDICQRGTSLTIQCQVDSQVTMMFWYRQQPGQSLTLIATANQGSEATYESGFVIDKFPISRPNLTFSTLTVSNMSPEDSSIYLCSVDFRLADTEAFFGQGTRLTVV.

J is TRBJ2-2 and V is TRBV11-2; TRBD2 aligns across 10 bases. After removal of 8 bases from V and 3 bases from J, the junction contained 6 bases not matched to a gene. From germline, CDR1 is SGHAT and CDR2 FQNNGV. This CDR3 has 15 residues. The CDR3 nucleotides read TGTGCCAGCGGGCTAGCGGGGGCCGACACCGGGGAGCTGTTTTTT. Residues: CASGLAGADTGELFF.

This clone was recorded once. The J gene is TRBJ2-7, the V gene TRBV18, with a weak D call TRBD1 (6 bases). Trimming pared 4 bases from V and 0 bases from J, leaving 13 bases between. Germline CDR1 and CDR2: KGHSH and LQKENI. The CDR3 covers 15 residues. Here the CDR3 DNA reads TGTGCCAGCTCACAGGAGCAGGGGTTCTCCTACGAGCAGTACTTC. It encodes CASSQEQGFSYEQYF.

The rearrangement uses TRBV6-5 and TRBJ1-5, with D perhaps TRBD1 (6 bases). This CDR3 is 13 amino acids long. With 5 bases removed from V and 4 bases from J, the gap between germline ends came to 9 bases. Germline V gives CDR1 MNHEY, CDR2 SVGAGI. The CDR3 region is CASSRDRNQPQHF. In DNA form, the CDR3 reads TGTGCCAGCAGTCGTGACAGGAATCAGCCCCAGCATTTT.

V usage is TRBV19 and J usage is TRBJ1-1, with TRBD1 as a possible D gene (6 bases). Per the germline V gene, CDR1 is LNHDA and CDR2 is SQIVND (reference sequence). The CDR3 sequence is 15 residues long. The V gene lost 6 bases and the J gene lost 1 base, with 15 bases spanning the gap. The CDR3 DNA reads TGTGCCAGTAGCACCACAGGGCGGACGAACACTGAAGCTTTCTTT. It specifies CASSTTGRTNTEAFF.

This clone was seen a few times. V usage is TRBV15 and J usage is TRBJ1-5; D perhaps matches TRBD1 (6 bases). Germline values: CDR1 LNHNV, CDR2 YYDKDF (reference sequence). The CDR3 loop spans 15 amino acids. Trimming took off 0 bases at V and 1 base at J, with 7 bases between the two ends. DNA for the CDR3: TGTGCCACCAGCAGAGACCAGGGGAGCAATCAGCCCCAGCATTTT. This gives the protein CATSRDQGSNQPQHF.

The chain employs TRBV29-1 and TRBJ2-2, with 7 bases that match TRBD1. Germline V gives CDR1 SQVTM, CDR2 ANQGSEA. The CDR3 is 14 amino acids. V was pared by 2 bases and J by 4 bases, with 4 bases of the junction left unmatched. Written as DNA, the CDR3 is TGCAGCGTTGAAAGGGACAGATTCACCGGGGAGCTGTTTTTT. As protein: CSVERDRFTGELFF.

The chain carries TRBV18 and TRBJ1-1; perhaps TRBD1 as D (6 bases). The CDR3 consists of 12 residues. Germline assignment: CDR1 KGHSH and CDR2 LQKENI. V lost 6 bases and J 12 bases, leaving 17 bases between the germline ends. CDR3 amino acids: CASSPWGGRTFF. CDR3 nucleotides: TGTGCCAGCTCCCCTTGGGGGGGCCGAACTTTCTTT.

This chain joins TRBV3-1 (or the pseudogene TRBV3-2) and TRBJ2-1, with a tentative D call TRBD2 (5 bases). This CDR3 comprises 15 residues. Trimming left V 3 bases short and J 0 bases short, with 9 bases between. CDR1 and CDR2 (germline): LGHDT, YNNKEL (reference sequence). CDR3 in amino acids: CASSQGGSSYNEQFF. The CDR3 nucleotides read TGTGCCAGCAGCCAGGGTGGGAGCTCCTACAATGAGCAGTTCTTC.

The chain is built from TRBV2 and TRBJ1-2; D unresolved. The V end was cut by 4 bases, the J end by 0 bases, with 6 bases between. This CDR3 contains 13 residues. Germline CDR1 reads SNHLY; CDR2 reads FYNNEI. The CDR3 coding sequence is TGTGCCAGCAGTGCCTCGGCTAACTATGGCTACACCTTC. This gives the protein CASSASANYGYTF. Together with reference TRBV2 and TRBJ1-2, the CDR3 gives the full variable domain: EPEVTQTPSHQVTQMGQEVILRCVPISNHLYFYWYRQILGQKVEFLVSFYNNEISEKSEIFDDQFSVERPDGSNFTLKIRSTKLEDSAMYFCASSASANYGYTFGSGTRLTVV.

This sequence joins TRBV7-2 and TRBJ1-3; 7 bases agree with TRBD1. This CDR3 region has 15 residues. V gave up 3 bases and J gave up 3 bases; unmatched junction bases: 5. Per germline, CDR1 SGHTA and CDR2 FQGNSA. The CDR3 protein is CASSLTGQGGNTIYF. The CDR3 region has the DNA TGTGCCAGCAGCTTGACAGGGCAGGGTGGAAACACCATATATTTT.

To note about this clone: The identical CDR3 is also encoded by other nucleotide sequences in the sample. The J gene is TRBJ1-1, the V gene TRBV29-1; D gene uncertain. The germline V and J ends were trimmed by 4 bases and 1 base, with 7 bases remaining between them. The CDR3 covers 12 residues. The germline gives CDR1 SQVTM, CDR2 ANQGSEA. CDR3 sequence: CSVGRGNTEAFF. The DNA of the CDR3 is TGCAGCGTTGGAAGAGGGAACACTGAAGCTTTCTTT.

This clone was counted between two and nine times. This chain connects TRBV5-1 to TRBJ1-3, with D maybe TRBD1 (6 bases). Trimming removed 0 bases at V and 3 bases at J, with 10 bases between. The CDR3 contains 15 residues. From germline, CDR1 is SGHRS and CDR2 YFSETQ. The CDR3 bases are TGCGCCAGCAGCTTGGACTGGACAGTTGGAAACACCATATATTTT. As protein: CASSLDWTVGNTIYF.